The sequence of this T cell receptor (beta chain) was determined in a study of PD-1 blockade in classical Hodgkin lymphoma. J lost 7 bases, V lost 2 bases, and 15 bases had no gene match. Per germline, CDR1 SGHRS and CDR2 YFSETQ. The CDR3 has 17 residues. Produced via immunoSEQ multiplex PCR; TCRdb's table is partial and in-frame only. The table has 9,500 to 13,000 clones, about 80% seen once. Each of the patients experienced relapse following autologous stem cell transplantation, and their brentuximab vedotin exposure differed. This clonotype was obtained from a human donor with classical Hodgkin lymphoma. The source material was peripheral blood mononuclear cells (PBMCs), sampled before the second cycle of nivolumab. The genes are TRBV5-1 and TRBJ2-1; 7 bases match TRBD1. The CDR3 loop reads CASSLRPQGRKDNEQFF. The CDR3 nucleotides are TGCGCCAGCAGCTTAAGACCACAGGGGCGAAAGGATAATGAGCAGTTCTTC.